A single sample gave rise to the 16 T cell receptor beta chains below, sequenced in a study of T-cell memory formation after mild COVID-19. A single record per CDR3 protein comes from TCRdb applying MiXCR to the 5' RACE reads. The table records 400,000 to 500,000 distinct CDR3 sequences, around 19% of them present only once. The sample comprised PBMCs or a T cell subset sorted from them (not recorded which). The receptors come from an adult woman who had mild COVID-19 (a few samples of this study predate the infection). Cell type and time point are not known.

The chain joins TRBV4-1 to TRBJ2-5, with TRBD1 matching 9 bases. Looked up from germline, CDR1 is MGHRA and CDR2 is YSYEKL. This CDR3 spans 15 amino acids. V was pared by 4 bases and J by 2 bases, with 5 bases of the junction left unmatched. The CDR3 sequence: CASSRRQGDQETQYF. The CDR3 bases are TGCGCCAGCAGCCGCAGACAGGGGGATCAAGAGACCCAGTACTTC.

The chain is built from TRBV6-5 and TRBJ1-2; no clear D gene. CDR3 length: 11 amino acids. With 8 bases removed from V and 5 bases from J, the gap between germline ends came to 9 bases. Germline V gene data show CDR1 as MNHEY and CDR2 as SVGAGI. CDR3 region: CASSGLYGYTF. The CDR3, as DNA: TGTGCCAGCTCCGGGCTTTATGGCTACACCTTC.

This clonotype was recorded a few times. This chain uses TRBV6-5 with TRBJ2-7; a weak D match, TRBD2 (6 bases). V was pared by 10 bases and J by 7 bases, with 17 bases between. The CDR3 is 12 residues long. Germline loops: CDR1 MNHEY, CDR2 SVGAGI. The CDR3 coding sequence is TGTGCCACCCTGGCCTCTGCGGGGGAGCAGTACTTC. As protein: CATLASAGEQYF.

V gene TRBV20-1 combines with J gene TRBJ2-3, with 8 nucleotides matching TRBD2. The germline V gene has CDR1 DFQATT and CDR2 SNEGSKA (reference sequence). The CDR3 loop spans 15 amino acids. The V and J ends lost 5 bases and 1 base, in that order; junction bases with no gene match: 8. As DNA, the CDR3 is TGCAGTGCTCCGGGACTAGTCAGGCGCACAGATACGCAGTATTTT. It is translated as CSAPGLVRRTDTQYF.

In this sample, this clonotype turned up many times. V gene TRBV18 combines with J gene TRBJ1-1; D is ambiguous. The CDR3 is 11 amino acids. Germline lookup yields CDR1 KGHSH and CDR2 LQKENI. The V gene lost 8 bases and the J gene lost 1 base, with 5 bases spanning the gap. CDR3 residues: CASSPNTEAFF. The DNA of the CDR3 is TGTGCCAGCAGTCCGAACACTGAAGCTTTCTTT.

This chain uses TRBV4-1 with TRBJ2-5; a possible D gene is TRBD2 (5 bases). Deletions cut 0 bases from V and 5 bases from J, with 10 bases between. The germline CDR1 and CDR2 sequences are MGHRA and YSYEKL. The CDR3 loop spans 14 amino acids. The CDR3, as DNA: TGCGCCAGCAGCCAAGAACCGGGCGGGGAGACCCAGTACTTC. It translates to CASSQEPGGETQYF.

The sample holds a few counts of this clonotype. The V and J genes are TRBV24-1 and TRBJ2-3; 10 nucleotides match TRBD1. Trimming removed 3 bases from V and 2 bases from J; junction bases left unmatched: 7. The CDR3 length is 17 residues. Germline assignment: CDR1 KGHDR and CDR2 SFDVKD. CDR3: CATSDPPGQGTTDTQYF. Here the CDR3 DNA reads TGTGCCACCAGTGATCCCCCGGGACAGGGGACCACAGATACGCAGTATTTT.

This clonotype was recorded a few times. This chain uses TRBV7-9 with TRBJ2-1, with 9 bases fitting TRBD2. J gave up 4 bases and V 4 bases, and 8 bases lay outside the gene matches. This CDR3 has 16 amino acids. Germline CDR1 SEHNR, CDR2 FQNEAQ (reference sequence). The CDR3 DNA reads TGTGCCAGCAGCTCTACAGCGGGGGGCGAGTACAATGAGCAGTTCTTC. Protein: CASSSTAGGEYNEQFF. The whole variable domain, filled in from reference TRBV7-9 and TRBJ2-1, reads DTGVSQNPRHKITKRGQNVTFRCDPISEHNRLYWYRQTLGQGPEFLTYFQNEAQLEKSRLLSDRFSAERPKGSFSTLEIQRTEQGDSAMYLCASSSTAGGEYNEQFFGPGTRLTVL.

The rearrangement links TRBV20-1 to TRBJ2-7, with TRBD2 matching 14 bases. The germline gives CDR1 DFQATT, CDR2 SNEGSKA (reference sequence). CDR3 length equals 17 residues. Trimming removed 6 bases from V and 6 bases from J; junction bases left unmatched: 16. The CDR3 DNA follows: TGCAGTGCGCTAAGGCCCCGTGGGACTAGCGGGAGTAGCGAGCAGTACTTC. Translation gives CSALRPRGTSGSSEQYF.

This clonotype was observed a handful of times. This chain connects TRBV7-3 to TRBJ2-1, with D unresolved. Trimming took off 5 bases at V and 8 bases at J, with 13 bases between the two ends. Germline V lookup: CDR1 SGHTA, CDR2 FQGTGA. There are 13 residues in the CDR3. This CDR3 reads CASSPGLSYEQFF. In DNA, the CDR3 is TGTGCCAGCAGCCCTGGGCTGAGCTATGAGCAGTTCTTC.

The table lists this clonotype with a few counts. The chain employs TRBV5-1 and TRBJ2-1; D uncertain. From germline, CDR1 is SGHRS and CDR2 YFSETQ. V was shortened by 0 bases and J by 8 bases, with 6 bases between the two germline ends. The CDR3 is made up of 12 amino acids. For the CDR3, the DNA is TGCGCCAGCAGCTTGGAGCCCTATGAGCAGTTCTTC. It is translated as CASSLEPYEQFF.

This clonotype was counted at least ten times. V usage is TRBV25-1 and J usage is TRBJ2-5; 12 bases map to TRBD2. V shed 3 bases and J 3 bases; nucleotides not matched to a gene: 20. The CDR3 spans 21 residues. CDR1 is MGHDK, CDR2 SYGVNS, per germline. The chain's CDR3 is CASSEGAGGRLAGDGEETQYF. The CDR3 nucleotides read TGTGCCAGCAGTGAGGGGGCAGGGGGACGACTAGCGGGAGACGGCGAAGAGACCCAGTACTTC.

This chain links TRBV12-3 or TRBV12-4 with TRBJ1-1; D gene ambiguous. V was clipped by 5 bases and J by 2 bases, with 15 bases between them. The CDR3 is 15 amino acids. The CDR3 loop is CASSALLGDNTEAFF. The CDR3 DNA reads as TGTGCCAGCAGTGCCTTGTTGGGAGATAACACTGAAGCTTTCTTT.

The chain links TRBV12-3 or TRBV12-4 to TRBJ2-1; perhaps D is TRBD1 or TRBD2 (5 bases each). This CDR3 comprises 14 residues. The V end was cut by 6 bases, the J end by 6 bases, with 15 bases between. The CDR3 sequence: CASSRYTGANEQFF. As DNA, the CDR3 is TGTGCCAGCAGCAGATATACCGGGGCCAATGAGCAGTTCTTC.

This clonotype was seen more than once but under ten times. V gene TRBV11-2 combines with J gene TRBJ2-1; 12 bases line up with TRBD2. Germline CDR1 SGHAT, CDR2 FQNNGV. The J segment lost 7 bases and the V segment lost 0 bases, leaving 10 bases of the junction unmatched. There are 18 residues in the CDR3. CDR3 region: CASSLDALAGGPRNEQFF. For the CDR3, the DNA is TGTGCCAGCAGCTTAGATGCCCTAGCGGGAGGGCCTCGGAATGAGCAGTTCTTC.

The chain has TRBV13 and TRBJ2-1; weak D call: TRBD1 (6 bases). The germline CDR1 and CDR2 sequences are PRHDT and FYEKMQ (reference sequence). V dropped 1 base and J dropped 15 bases, with 22 bases sitting between them. The CDR3 loop spans 15 amino acids. The CDR3 coding sequence is TGTGCCAGCAGCTTAGACGTTGGAGGCAGGGGTTTTCTGTTCTTC. Protein sequence: CASSLDVGGRGFLFF.